The rows below give T cell receptor beta chains drawn from one sample of a study of CD8 T cells in Susac syndrome. MiXCR, applied by TCRdb to the immunoSEQ multiplex PCR reads, yields one record per CDR3 protein. The sample holds 100,000 to 150,000 distinct CDR3 sequences, less than 95% seen once. Specimen: CD4+ T cells from PBMCs. Receptors originate from a human donor in good health. Each CDR3 is given with its conserved first and last residue. The order of the fields is clone size, J gene, V gene, CDR3 protein. A clone size is listed for some rows: how often the clone was seen (once, few, many), or a class if it is expanded.

clone size: .; J gene: TRBJ2-7; V gene: TRBV5-1; CDR3 protein: CASSLQGASGAYEQYF
clone size: .; J gene: TRBJ2-4; V gene: TRBV6-5; CDR3 protein: CASSYVGGGGKNIQYF
clone size: .; J gene: TRBJ2-3; V gene: TRBV30; CDR3 protein: CAWMTRTSTDTQYF
clone size: .; J gene: TRBJ2-2; V gene: TRBV11-2; CDR3 protein: CASSLAGFGGELFF
clone size: once; J gene: TRBJ2-7; V gene: TRBV6-5; CDR3 protein: CASSETGGNYEQYF
clone size: .; J gene: TRBJ2-2; V gene: TRBV4-3; CDR3 protein: CASSQGFVTGELFF
clone size: .; J gene: TRBJ2-2; V gene: TRBV20-1; CDR3 protein: CSASTSNTGELFF
clone size: .; J gene: TRBJ2-7; V gene: TRBV12-5; CDR3 protein: CASGLRQGAYEQYF
clone size: once; J gene: TRBJ2-2; V gene: TRBV24-1; CDR3 protein: CATSDGGTGNTGELFF
clone size: .; J gene: TRBJ2-7; V gene: TRBV6-1; CDR3 protein: CASSEMSGQGSYEQYF
clone size: once; J gene: TRBJ1-2; V gene: TRBV15; CDR3 protein: CATSLDPGNYGYTF
clone size: .; J gene: TRBJ1-4; V gene: TRBV23-1; CDR3 protein: CASSLHRGTNEKLFF
clone size: .; J gene: TRBJ2-1; V gene: TRBV6-1; CDR3 protein: CASRGSTGTGMFF
clone size: few; J gene: TRBJ2-5; V gene: TRBV6-6; CDR3 protein: CASGFVPQYF
clone size: .; J gene: TRBJ2-7; V gene: TRBV28; CDR3 protein: CASSYPGQSYEQYF
clone size: .; J gene: TRBJ2-1; V gene: TRBV9; CDR3 protein: CASSPMAGGMNEQFF
clone size: .; J gene: TRBJ2-6; V gene: TRBV5-1; CDR3 protein: CASSLGHSSGANVLTF
clone size: .; J gene: TRBJ1-5; V gene: TRBV30; CDR3 protein: CAWSAPTRIQPQHF
clone size: .; J gene: TRBJ2-7; V gene: TRBV24-1; CDR3 protein: CATSDGPGEQYF
clone size: once; J gene: TRBJ1-2; V gene: TRBV7-2; CDR3 protein: CASSFFRRSRGYGYTF
clone size: .; J gene: TRBJ1-1; V gene: TRBV3-1; CDR3 protein: CASSLGDVNTEAFF
clone size: few; J gene: TRBJ2-7; V gene: TRBV18; CDR3 protein: CASSPLGQSYEQYF
clone size: once; J gene: TRBJ2-7; V gene: TRBV29-1; CDR3 protein: CSGVVAGHEQYF
clone size: .; J gene: TRBJ1-6; V gene: TRBV6-5; CDR3 protein: CASRRGSTYNSPLHF
clone size: .; J gene: TRBJ2-5; V gene: TRBV5-6; CDR3 protein: CASSLVRLQGGETQYF
clone size: .; J gene: TRBJ2-1; V gene: TRBV6-5; CDR3 protein: CASQGETYNEQFF
clone size: .; J gene: TRBJ1-6; V gene: TRBV2; CDR3 protein: CASRLDQGGSPLHF
clone size: .; J gene: TRBJ2-7; V gene: TRBV24-1; CDR3 protein: CATSDPQFGGEQYF
clone size: .; J gene: TRBJ1-1; V gene: TRBV3-1; CDR3 protein: CASSQGTTGAFF
clone size: .; J gene: TRBJ1-1; V gene: TRBV12-3/TRBV12-4; CDR3 protein: CASSLGTGEAFF
clone size: once; J gene: TRBJ2-3; V gene: TRBV28; CDR3 protein: CASGGVLRDTQYF
clone size: .; J gene: TRBJ1-1; V gene: TRBV12-5; CDR3 protein: CASGFNLGGPNTEAFF
clone size: .; J gene: TRBJ2-7; V gene: TRBV28; CDR3 protein: CASSQNRGWGSYEQYF